The 5 T cell receptor beta chains in this list originate from one sample, sequenced in a study of control samples from healthy donors and cancer patients. The data were produced by immunoSEQ multiplex PCR, yet TCRdb's version contains in-frame clones alone and is incomplete. The table includes about 160,000 clones, approximately 93% detected once. What was sequenced was blood. The origin of the receptors is a woman aged 40 to 49 in good health.

This sequence joins TRBV6-5 and TRBJ1-2; the D is unclear. Per the germline V gene, CDR1 is MNHEY and CDR2 is SVGAGI. Trimming left V 0 bases short and J 3 bases short, with 11 bases between. The CDR3 is made up of 15 amino acids. The CDR3 nucleotides read TGTGCCAGCAGTTACTCTACATCCGGCGACTATGGCTACACCTTC. Encoded protein: CASSYSTSGDYGYTF.

The chain employs TRBV6-5 and TRBJ2-1; no clear D. Germline assignment: CDR1 MNHEY and CDR2 SVGAGI. V lost 3 bases and J lost 10, with 7 bases in between. The CDR3 runs to 11 residues. CDR3: CASSYFNEQFF. In nucleotides, the CDR3 is TGTGCCAGCAGTTATTTCAACGAGCAGTTCTTC.

The chain employs TRBV19 and TRBJ1-6, with a weak D call TRBD1 (5 bases). The CDR3 consists of 13 residues. CDR1 is LNHDA, CDR2 SQIVND, per germline (reference sequence). Between the trimmed V and J ends, which lost 6 bases and 9 bases, there was a span of 12 bases. CDR3 sequence: CASSPGGGSPLHF. DNA of the CDR3: TGTGCCAGTAGCCCGGGCGGGGGTTCACCCCTCCACTTT.

This clone has only a few counts. The gene calls are TRBV4-1 and TRBJ1-3, with 9 bases fitting TRBD1. The CDR3 spans 14 residues. The trim removed 3 bases at V and 14 bases at J, leaving 11 bases unmatched. Germline V lookup: CDR1 MGHRA, CDR2 YSYEKL. The CDR3 DNA follows: TGCGCCAGCAGCCAGGATTCACAGGGGGCATACGTATATTTT. Residues: CASSQDSQGAYVYF.

The chain couples TRBV19 to TRBJ1-4; D is unresolved. This CDR3 has 18 amino acids. Germline CDR1 reads LNHDA; CDR2 reads SQIVND (reference sequence). V was shortened by 5 bases and J by 0 bases, with 19 bases between the two germline ends. In DNA, the CDR3 is TGTGCCAGTAGTTCGAAGGTCAACAAACTTGCAACTAATGAAAAACTGTTTTTT. Its protein is CASSSKVNKLATNEKLFF.